A selection of T cell receptor beta chains follows, all from one sample in a study of human CD8 memory T cell subsets. TCRdb re-called the 5' RACE reads, yielding one record per CDR3 amino acid sequence without DNA. The ten most abundant clones cover 20% of a sample with more than 9,000 distinct CDR3 sequences. The material sequenced was CD8+ T cells from PBMCs. All receptors come from a human donor in good health. CDR3s include the opening cysteine and the closing phenylalanine or tryptophan. Some rows mark clone size as missing; the rest say once, few, many or name a class of expanded clone.

cdr3_aa j_call clone_size v_call
CASSHQTSLDYNEQFF TRBJ2-1 - TRBV3-2
CASSVEDRGYEQYF TRBJ2-7 - TRBV9
CASSYSPGGNYGYTF TRBJ1-2 - TRBV6-6
CASSLYGEMNEKLFF TRBJ1-4 - TRBV11-1
CASSTGFDTEAFF TRBJ1-1 - TRBV7-9
CASSEVAQETYEQYF TRBJ2-7 - TRBV2
CASSQGADTQYF TRBJ2-3 - TRBV11-2
CASSSTSTGEGHYGYTF TRBJ1-2 medium-sized TRBV28
CASSPRGLAYYEQYF TRBJ2-7 - TRBV12-3/TRBV12-4
CASSPSSEQYF TRBJ2-7 medium-sized TRBV12-3/TRBV12-4
CASSLNSGGNTEAFF TRBJ1-1 medium-sized TRBV7-3
CAWRGQGAQTEAFF TRBJ1-1 - TRBV2
CASSLGPGVSGTEAFF TRBJ1-1 medium-sized TRBV27
CASSLHPGGVGTEAFF TRBJ1-1 - TRBV5-5
CASEFISSGITYEQYF TRBJ2-7 - TRBV27
CASSSPVSYEQYF TRBJ2-7 - TRBV19
CASSPPGSTVWNTGELFF TRBJ2-2 - TRBV18
CSANPTGGLSYEQYF TRBJ2-7 - TRBV20-1
CSVGGTGRRETQYF TRBJ2-5 - TRBV29-1
CASSLGQGARGNTIYF TRBJ1-3 - TRBV5-4
CASSCAFLAARYEQYF TRBJ2-7 - TRBV7-3
CASSSQGQVSKNIQYF TRBJ2-4 - TRBV6-6
CASGRSEESPLHF TRBJ1-6 - TRBV28
CSARDERVMTYEQYF TRBJ2-7 - TRBV20-1
CATSDRRIVRYEQYF TRBJ2-7 - TRBV24-1
CASSLAPREGGAFF TRBJ1-1 medium-sized TRBV7-8
CASSLAAAGVYNEQFF TRBJ2-1 medium-sized TRBV7-8
CATASRPATGELFF TRBJ2-2 - TRBV12-3/TRBV12-4
CASRAGLYEQYF TRBJ2-7 - TRBV5-1
CASRRRGPLSGNTIYF TRBJ1-3 - TRBV6-1
CASSLNSRGNTEAFF TRBJ1-1 - TRBV5-6
CASSPSSELFF TRBJ1-4 medium-sized TRBV7-9
CATSRLAGGYNEQFF TRBJ2-1 - TRBV24-1
CASRRGPDQPQHF TRBJ1-5 - TRBV5-1
CASRSSDRLNQPQHF TRBJ1-5 - TRBV12-3/TRBV12-4
CASSFKAEAFF TRBJ1-1 - TRBV7-9
CASSLGGGTGFSPLHF TRBJ1-6 - TRBV7-8
CASSPGLAEVYNEQFF TRBJ2-1 - TRBV9
CASSLEFSTNGEAFF TRBJ1-1 - TRBV11-2
CASSQAVWDGYTF TRBJ1-2 - TRBV3-1
CASSQGVGGGGYTF TRBJ1-2 - TRBV4-3
CSVAGTEINYEQYF TRBJ2-7 - TRBV29-1
CASSLDGSPYNEQFF TRBJ2-1 - TRBV7-9
CASSFWGEDISRPGYGYTF TRBJ1-2 - TRBV28
CASSPSITGGSYEQYF TRBJ2-7 - TRBV18
CASSHREGYGYTF TRBJ1-2 - TRBV7-9
CASSDRGDEQFF TRBJ2-1 - TRBV5-4
CASSLTGYLSDEQFF TRBJ2-1 - TRBV5-1
CSARRGAGYTF TRBJ1-2 medium-sized TRBV20-1
CASSDQGATTDTQYF TRBJ2-3 - TRBV10-1
CASSTGTGGFYGYTF TRBJ1-2 - TRBV12-3/TRBV12-4
CASSPSGGGKPEQFF TRBJ2-1 medium-sized TRBV7-8
CASSEAAGALNTEAFF TRBJ1-1 - TRBV2
CASSQGSGAGETQYF TRBJ2-5 - TRBV4-3